This T cell receptor beta chain was observed in a study of a mutant IDH1 vaccine in newly diagnosed glioma. Produced via immunoSEQ multiplex PCR; TCRdb's table is partial and in-frame only. The profile shows over 80,000 clones, approximately 90% of them singletons. The time point: baseline, week 1 (first vaccination visit). Treatment here: pre-vaccination baseline after standard-of-care therapy. Donors' newly diagnosed IDH1-mutant WHO grade 3 or 4 astrocytomas lacked nuclear ATRX. Germline V gives CDR1 KGHSH, CDR2 LQKENI. This CDR3 region has 16 residues. J lost 0 bases, V lost 3 bases, and 6 bases had no gene match.

Source: PBMCs, taken from a glioma patient treated with radiotherapy, temozolomide or both. The TCR was taken from a woman aged 45-60 years with glioma. V gene TRBV18 combines with J gene TRBJ1-1; 8 bases agree with TRBD1. CDR3 amino acids: CASSPSGTGLNTEAFF. For the CDR3, the DNA is TGTGCCAGCTCACCTTCCGGGACAGGCTTGAACACTGAAGCTTTCTTT.